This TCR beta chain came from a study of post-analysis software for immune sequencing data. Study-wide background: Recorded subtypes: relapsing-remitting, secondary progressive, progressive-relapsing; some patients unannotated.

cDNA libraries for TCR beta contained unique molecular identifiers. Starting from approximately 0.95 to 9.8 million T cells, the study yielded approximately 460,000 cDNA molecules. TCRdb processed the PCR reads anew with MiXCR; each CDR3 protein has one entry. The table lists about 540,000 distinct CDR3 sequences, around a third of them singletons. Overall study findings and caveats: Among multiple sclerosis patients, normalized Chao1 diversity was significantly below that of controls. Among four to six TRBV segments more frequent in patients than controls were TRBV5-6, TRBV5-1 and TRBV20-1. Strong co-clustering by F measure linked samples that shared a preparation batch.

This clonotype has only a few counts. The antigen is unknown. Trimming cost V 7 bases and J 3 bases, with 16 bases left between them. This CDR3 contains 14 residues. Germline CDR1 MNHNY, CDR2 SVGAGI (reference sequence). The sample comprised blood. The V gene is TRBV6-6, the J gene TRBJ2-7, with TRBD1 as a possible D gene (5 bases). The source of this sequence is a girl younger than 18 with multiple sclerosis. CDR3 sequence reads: CASNGQGVLYEQYF. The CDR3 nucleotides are TGTGCCAGCAATGGGCAGGGCGTTCTCTACGAGCAGTACTTC.